This T cell receptor beta chain was retrieved from a study of metastatic and nonmetastatic thyroid tumors. Background on the study: Across peripheral blood and tumor or nodule tissue samples taken from malignant and benign thyroid patients, the repertoires were compared with one another. General study findings and limits: Versus benign nodules, malignant thyroid tumors reportedly had significantly higher TCR beta diversity, in blood and tumor.

This clone was observed at least ten times. Its specificity is not known. The same CDR3 also results from other DNA sequences found in this sample. In the original processing: In papillary thyroid cancer, a distant-metastasis classifier was built using CDR3 differences across clinicopathological groups. With MiXCR, TCRdb reprocessed the PCR reads. TCRdb, not the authors, supplied the V and J calls. The sample yields fewer than 25,000 clones, around 11% seen once. Before thyroid surgery, none of the patients had received any treatment. This CDR3 has 16 residues. V was clipped by 2 bases and J by 3 bases, with 15 bases between them. Germline CDR1 reads LGHNA; CDR2 reads YSLEER.

This TCR derives from a female donor with papillary thyroid cancer or a benign thyroid nodule (not recorded which). Some clones in this sample may be carry-over from other donors' samples. The sample taken for sequencing was blood. This sequence joins TRBV4-3 and TRBJ2-3, with D possibly TRBD2 on 5 matching bases. The CDR3 DNA reads as TGCGCCAGCAGCCAACTATCAATGGGGAGAACAGATACGCAGTATTTT. Translation gives CASSQLSMGRTDTQYF.